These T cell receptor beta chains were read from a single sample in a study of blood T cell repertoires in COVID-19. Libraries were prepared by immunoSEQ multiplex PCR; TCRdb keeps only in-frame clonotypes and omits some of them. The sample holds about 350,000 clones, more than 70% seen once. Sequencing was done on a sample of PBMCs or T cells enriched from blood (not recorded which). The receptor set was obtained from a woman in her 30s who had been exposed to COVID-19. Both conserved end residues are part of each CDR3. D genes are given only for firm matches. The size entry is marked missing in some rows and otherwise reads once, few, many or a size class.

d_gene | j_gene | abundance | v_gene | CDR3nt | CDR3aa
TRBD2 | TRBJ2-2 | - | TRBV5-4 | TGTGCCAGCAGCTCCGGACTAGCGGGGGGCCCCGGGGAGCTGTTTTTT | CASSSGLAGGPGELFF
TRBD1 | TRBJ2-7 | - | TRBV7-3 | TGTGCCAGCAGCCTACTGACAGGGGGCGAGCAGTACTTC | CASSLLTGGEQYF
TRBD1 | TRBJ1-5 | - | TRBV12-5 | TGTGCTAGTGGCACCTCCGGGACAGGGAGATTTAGCAATCAGCCCCAGCATTTT | CASGTSGTGRFSNQPQHF
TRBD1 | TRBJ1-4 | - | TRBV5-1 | TGCGCCAGCAGCTTGGACAGGGGGCGGGAAAAACTGTTTTTT | CASSLDRGREKLFF
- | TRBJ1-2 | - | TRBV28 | TGTGCCAGCAGTTTAGGGCAGCCCAACTATGGCTACACCTTC | CASSLGQPNYGYTF
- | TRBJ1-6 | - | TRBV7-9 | TGTGCCAGCAGCCCACAGAATTCACCCCTCCACTTT | CASSPQNSPLHF
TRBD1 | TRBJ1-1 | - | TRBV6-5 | TGTGCCAGCAAGCGGGCAGGGGGCCGAACTGAAGCTTTCTTT | CASKRAGGRTEAFF
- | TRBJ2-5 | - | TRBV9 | TGTGCCAGCAGCGCTACCCCTAGACAGAGTTTAGCCGAAGAGACCCAGTACTTC | CASSATPRQSLAEETQYF
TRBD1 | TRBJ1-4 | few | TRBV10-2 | TGCGCCAGCAGTGGGGGACAGGGAATAAATGAAAAACTGTTTTTT | CASSGGQGINEKLFF
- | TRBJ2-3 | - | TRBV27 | TGTGCCAGCAGTTTTAGGGGCGGATTAGTACCTAGCACAGATACGCAGTATTTT | CASSFRGGLVPSTDTQYF
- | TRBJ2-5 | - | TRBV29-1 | TGCAGCGTTGACACGGAGAGGCGGGAGACCCAGTACTTC | CSVDTERRETQYF
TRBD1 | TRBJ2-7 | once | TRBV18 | TGTGCCAGCTCACCAGGGACAGGGCCCTACGAGCAGTACTTC | CASSPGTGPYEQYF
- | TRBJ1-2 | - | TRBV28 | TGTGCCAGCAGTTTATCCGCAGGTTCCTATGGCTACACCTTC | CASSLSAGSYGYTF
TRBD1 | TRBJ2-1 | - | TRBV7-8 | TGTGCCAGCAGCTTAAAGGACAGGGGTGTGAGATCCTACAATGAGCAGTTCTTC | CASSLKDRGVRSYNEQFF
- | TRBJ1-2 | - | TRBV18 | TGTGCCAGCTCACCACCGAGTAGAGAAAACTATGGCTACACCTTC | CASSPPSRENYGYTF
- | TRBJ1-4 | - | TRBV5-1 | TGCGCCAGCAGCCCTTCATCCGGACTTGGGAGTGAAAAACTGTTTTTT | CASSPSSGLGSEKLFF
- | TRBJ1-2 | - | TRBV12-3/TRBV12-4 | TGTGCCAGCAGTATCGGGGGTAACTATGGCTACACCTTC | CASSIGGNYGYTF
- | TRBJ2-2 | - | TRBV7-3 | TGTGCCAGCAGCTTAGGCCTAGGGAGCACCGGGGAGCTGTTTTTT | CASSLGLGSTGELFF
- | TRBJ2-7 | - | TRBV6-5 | TGTGCCAGCCTGACAGGGAGGACCTACGAGCAGTACTTC | CASLTGRTYEQYF
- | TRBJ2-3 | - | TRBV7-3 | TGTGCCAGCAGCCCCCTGAGTGCCGGAGATACGCAGTATTTT | CASSPLSAGDTQYF
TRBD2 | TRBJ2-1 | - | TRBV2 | TGTGCCAGCAGTACCAATGGACTAGCGGGAGCCCCCACCTCCTACAATGAGCAGTTCTTC | CASSTNGLAGAPTSYNEQFF
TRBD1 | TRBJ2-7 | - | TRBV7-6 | TGTGCCAGCAGCACATACTCCGGGACAGGGGGCTACGAGCAGTACTTC | CASSTYSGTGGYEQYF
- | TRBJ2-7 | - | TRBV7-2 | TGTGCCAGCAGCTTAGGTGCACTTCACGTCTACGAGCAGTACTTC | CASSLGALHVYEQYF
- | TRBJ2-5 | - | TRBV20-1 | TGCAGTGCTAGTGGGCACCTCCAAGAGACCCAGTACTTC | CSASGHLQETQYF
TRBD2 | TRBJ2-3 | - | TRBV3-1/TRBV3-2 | TGTGCCAGCAGCCCGGGACTAGCGGGTATCGATACGCAGTATTTT | CASSPGLAGIDTQYF
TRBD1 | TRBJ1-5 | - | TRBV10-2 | TGCGCCAGCAGTGAGTGGCAGGGGGCTCGTCAGCCCCAGCATTTT | CASSEWQGARQPQHF
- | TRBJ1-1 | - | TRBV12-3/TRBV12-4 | TGTGCCAGCAGTTTAGCGGCGGGAACTGAAGCTTTCTTT | CASSLAAGTEAFF
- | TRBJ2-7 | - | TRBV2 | TGTGCCAGCAGTCCGCAGGATTACGAGCAGTACTTC | CASSPQDYEQYF
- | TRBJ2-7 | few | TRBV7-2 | TGTGCCAGCAGCTTAGGACTATTATACGAGCAGTACTTC | CASSLGLLYEQYF
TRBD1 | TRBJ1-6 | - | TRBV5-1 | TGCGCCAGCAGCCCAGAAATGCGACAGGGGAGAAATTCACCCCTCCACTTT | CASSPEMRQGRNSPLHF
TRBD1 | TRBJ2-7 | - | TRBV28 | TGTGCCAGCAGTTCCGACCGGGACAGGTCTCGATTCTACGAGCAGTACTTC | CASSSDRDRSRFYEQYF
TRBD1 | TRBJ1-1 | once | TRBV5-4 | TGTGCCAGCAGCTCGGACAGGATGAACACTGAAGCTTTCTTT | CASSSDRMNTEAFF
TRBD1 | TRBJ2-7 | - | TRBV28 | TGTGCCAGCAGTTGGGACAGAGTTTACTCCTACGAGCAGTACTTC | CASSWDRVYSYEQYF
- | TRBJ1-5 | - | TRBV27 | TGTGCCAGCAGTTCCCTAAATAGCAATCAGCCCCAGCATTTT | CASSSLNSNQPQHF
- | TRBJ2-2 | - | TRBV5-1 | TGCGCCAGCAGCTTGGAGGGAGCCAGCACCGGGGAGCTGTTTTTT | CASSLEGASTGELFF
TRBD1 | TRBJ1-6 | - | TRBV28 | TGTGCCAGCAGCACAGTTAGACAGGGGGAGCTTAATTTAAATTCACCCCTCCACTTT | CASSTVRQGELNLNSPLHF
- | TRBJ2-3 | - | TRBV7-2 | TGTGCCAGCAGCGTCGGTTACCCAGATACGCAGTATTTT | CASSVGYPDTQYF
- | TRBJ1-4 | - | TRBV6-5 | TGTGCCAGCAGTTACGGTGGGGGCAATGAAAAACTGTTTTTT | CASSYGGGNEKLFF
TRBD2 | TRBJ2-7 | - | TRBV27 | TGTGCCAGCAGTCCCCTTGGTGGCGGGAGGTCCTACGAGCAGTACTTC | CASSPLGGGRSYEQYF
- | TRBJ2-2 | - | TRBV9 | TGTGCCAGCAGCGGAAGGGAGAGCACCGGGGAGCTGTTTTTT | CASSGRESTGELFF
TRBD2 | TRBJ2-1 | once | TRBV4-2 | TGTGCCAGCAGCCAAGAAGAGCGGGAGGTAGACAATGAGCAGTTCTTC | CASSQEEREVDNEQFF
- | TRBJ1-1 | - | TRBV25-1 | TGTGCCAGCAGTGAATATGGAACAGGTATGAACACTGAAGCTTTCTTT | CASSEYGTGMNTEAFF
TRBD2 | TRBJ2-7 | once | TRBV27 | TGTGCCAGCAGTTTCCTAGCGGGAGTCTACGAGCAGTACTTC | CASSFLAGVYEQYF
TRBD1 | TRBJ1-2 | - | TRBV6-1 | TGTGCCAGCAGTGAGATTACACAGGGGCGCCATGGCTACACCTTC | CASSEITQGRHGYTF
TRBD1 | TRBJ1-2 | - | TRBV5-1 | TGCGCCAGCAGCTTGGTACAGGGGGAGACTCACACCTTC | CASSLVQGETHTF
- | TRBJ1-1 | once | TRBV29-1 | TGCAGCGTACAAGACAGACAAGACACTGAAGCTTTCTTT | CSVQDRQDTEAFF
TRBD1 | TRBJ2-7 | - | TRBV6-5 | TGTGCCAGCAGTATAACCGGGACAGACTACGAGCAGTACTTC | CASSITGTDYEQYF
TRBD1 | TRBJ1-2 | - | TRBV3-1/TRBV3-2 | TGTGCCAGCAGCCAAGAGGGGACAGTCTATGGCTACACCTTC | CASSQEGTVYGYTF
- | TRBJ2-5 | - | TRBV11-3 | TGTGCCAGCAGCTCCCGACTCAGGGGCAGGGAGACCCAGTACTTC | CASSSRLRGRETQYF
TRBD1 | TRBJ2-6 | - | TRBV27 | TGTGCCAGCAGTACCTGGACAGGGCCCGGGGCCAACGTCCTGACTTTC | CASSTWTGPGANVLTF
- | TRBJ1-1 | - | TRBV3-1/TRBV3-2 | TGTGCCAGCAGCCGGGGGAGGGCTACTGAAGCTTTCTTT | CASSRGRATEAFF
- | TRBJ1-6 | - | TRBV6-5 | TGTGCCAGCAGGAACCGACAGAGTTCACCCCTCCACTTT | CASRNRQSSPLHF
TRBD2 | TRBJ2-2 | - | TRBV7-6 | TGTGCCAGCAGCTTAACAACTAGCGGGGCCCAACCGGACACCGGGGAGCTGTTTTTT | CASSLTTSGAQPDTGELFF
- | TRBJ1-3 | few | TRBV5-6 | TGTGCCAGCAGCTTGGCCTTTGGCGGAGGAAACACCATATATTTT | CASSLAFGGGNTIYF
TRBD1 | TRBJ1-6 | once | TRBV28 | TGTGCCAGCAGTTTCCTGGGACAGGGCGGTTCACCCCTCCACTTT | CASSFLGQGGSPLHF
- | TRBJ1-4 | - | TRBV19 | TGTGCCAGTAGTATACCATCACGGAGGGGCCTTAATGAAAAACTGTTTTTT | CASSIPSRRGLNEKLFF